This T cell receptor (beta chain) stems from a study of blood T cell repertoires in COVID-19. Study background: T cells, B-cell-depleted T cells, or PBMCs provided the cDNA or gDNA that served as material.

The authors' processing: By means of reference gene primer amplification, nucleated cell counts were estimated. Data came from immunoSEQ multiplex PCR; TCRdb stores just in-frame clones and leaves some out. For V, J and clone size, that table is used; D and trimming come from the DNA. The repertoire holds under 250,000 clones, with under 90% as singletons. The germline V gene encodes CDR1 SGHRS and CDR2 YFSETQ. The CDR3 has 15 residues. The germline V and J ends were trimmed by 0 bases and 0 bases, with 10 bases remaining between them. The genes are TRBV5-1 and TRBJ2-7; D is ambiguous. The sample was peripheral blood. This TCR derives from a woman aged 40 to 50 with active or convalescent COVID-19. The CDR3 sequence: CASSLGNDFSYEQYF. DNA for the CDR3: TGCGCCAGCAGCTTGGGTAACGACTTCTCCTACGAGCAGTACTTC.